A single sample is the source of the 29 T cell receptor beta chains below, sequenced in a study of T cell responses to AZD1222 COVID-19 vaccine. Here immunoSEQ multiplex PCR was the method, and the copy in TCRdb shows in-frame clones only, minus some. The table has 95,000 to 150,000 clones, roughly nine tenths seen once; the top ten hold around 1.7%. The sample in question was peripheral blood, obtained on day 0 of AZD1222 vaccination. The receptors stem from an adult in good health.

This chain links TRBV9 with TRBJ1-5, with D perhaps TRBD1 (5 bases). CDR3 size: 15 residues. CDR1 SGDLS and CDR2 YYNGEE come from the germline V gene. Trimming removed 4 bases at V and 0 bases at J, with 11 bases between. The CDR3 bases are TGTGCCAGCAGCCCTGGGACGGATAGCAATCAGCCCCAGCATTTT. This translates into CASSPGTDSNQPQHF.

V and J are TRBV19 and TRBJ1-5, with D perhaps matching TRBD1 (5 bases). With 0 bases removed from V and 2 bases from J, the gap between germline ends came to 8 bases. The V gene's germline CDR1 is LNHDA and CDR2 SQIVND (reference sequence). The CDR3 length is 15 residues. In DNA form, the CDR3 reads TGTGCCAGTAGTATAGACCCGGGGGGCAATCAGCCCCAGCATTTT. It yields the protein CASSIDPGGNQPQHF.

The genes are TRBV6-5 and TRBJ2-1, with D perhaps matching TRBD1 or TRBD2 (5 bases each). Trimming shortened V by 6 bases and J by 7 bases, and 19 bases separated the two germline ends. The CDR3 consists of 15 residues. The germline CDR1 and CDR2 sequences are MNHEY and SVGAGI. The CDR3 DNA reads TGTGCCAGCAGACCTACCCCTGGGGGTTGGAATGAGCAGTTCTTC. Its translation is CASRPTPGGWNEQFF.

The chain carries TRBV7-2 and TRBJ1-6, with D tentatively TRBD1 (5 bases). This CDR3 contains 14 residues. The germline CDR1 and CDR2 sequences are SGHTA and FQGNSA. Deletions cut 5 bases from V and 10 bases from J, with 15 bases between. The CDR3 bases are TGTGCCAGCAGCCCCACGGCGGGGGTCTCACCCCTCCACTTT. It specifies CASSPTAGVSPLHF.

The chain carries TRBV11-3 and TRBJ2-2; D may match TRBD1 or TRBD2 (5 bases each). This CDR3 is 17 amino acids long. CDR1 is SGHNT, CDR2 YENEEA, per germline. The ends were cut back, 4 bases at V and 6 bases at J, with 21 bases in the middle. The CDR3 sequence is CASSSPMGPGVPGELFF. The CDR3 region has the DNA TGTGCCAGCAGCTCTCCTATGGGGCCCGGGGTTCCCGGGGAGCTGTTTTTT.

This clone has a single count. The chain joins TRBV5-5 to TRBJ2-1; 8 bases align to TRBD1. The V segment lost 0 bases and the J segment 1 base; nucleotides outside the gene matches: 9. This CDR3 contains 18 residues. Germline assignment: CDR1 SGHKS and CDR2 YYEKEE (reference sequence). The CDR3 DNA sequence: TGTGCCAGCAGCTTGGTCAACAGGGGGACTCTATCCTACAATGAGCAGTTCTTC. Translated: CASSLVNRGTLSYNEQFF.

The chain has TRBV29-1 and TRBJ2-2, with 7 bases fitting TRBD1. The CDR3 runs to 14 residues. Germline V gives CDR1 SQVTM, CDR2 ANQGSEA. The V and J ends lost 7 bases and 0 bases, in that order; junction bases with no gene match: 5. CDR3 bases: TGCAGCGCTAGGGGGACAGCGAACACCGGGGAGCTGTTTTTT. Its translation: CSARGTANTGELFF.

A single count supports this clone. The chain is built from TRBV19 and TRBJ1-1; possible D gene TRBD1, 5 bases. Germline V lookup: CDR1 LNHDA, CDR2 SQIVND (reference sequence). The CDR3 contains 16 residues. V gave up 3 bases and J gave up 3 bases, with 17 bases separating them. This chain's CDR3 is CASSIRLGAWHTEAFF. The CDR3 DNA reads as TGTGCCAGTAGTATCCGCTTAGGGGCTTGGCACACTGAAGCTTTCTTT.

The chain uses TRBV24-1 and TRBJ1-5; D possibly corresponds to TRBD1 (5 bases). The CDR3 loop spans 17 amino acids. V dropped 5 bases and J dropped 7 bases, with 23 bases sitting between them. Germline lookup yields CDR1 KGHDR and CDR2 SFDVKD. The CDR3 coding sequence is TGTGCCACCAGTGTCTATTCCCGGGGGGGAGAGAGACAGCCCCAGCATTTT. Encoded protein: CATSVYSRGGERQPQHF.

The chain uses TRBV2 and TRBJ1-5; unclear D gene. From germline, CDR1 is SNHLY and CDR2 FYNNEI. CDR3 length: 15 residues. V was shortened by 2 bases and J by 0 bases, with 8 bases between the two germline ends. CDR3 sequence: CASSELIYSNQPQHF. CDR3 DNA: TGTGCCAGCAGTGAACTCATATATAGCAATCAGCCCCAGCATTTT.

The chain links TRBV9 to TRBJ1-2, with 7 bases aligning to TRBD1. The CDR3 length is 15 residues. Germline trimming cut 4 bases from V and 5 bases from J; bases unmatched to any gene: 11. CDR1 is SGDLS, CDR2 YYNGEE, per germline. The CDR3 here is CASSPYSTGSYGYTF. CDR3 coding DNA: TGTGCCAGCAGCCCCTACTCGACAGGGAGTTATGGCTACACCTTC.

V gene TRBV30 combines with J gene TRBJ2-7; weak D call: TRBD1 (6 bases). CDR1 is GTSNPN, CDR2 SVGIG, per germline (reference sequence). The CDR3 runs to 12 residues. This CDR3 is CAWSVGQPPLNV. CDR3 nucleotide sequence: TGTGCCTGGAGTGTAGGACAGCCGCCCCTGAACGTC.

The J gene is TRBJ1-1, the V gene TRBV4-3, with TRBD1 matching over 8 bases. The CDR3 extends over 14 amino acids. Germline CDR1 LGHNA, CDR2 YSLEER. V lost 2 bases, J lost 4 bases, and 3 bases stayed unmatched. The CDR3 nucleotides are TGCGCCAGCAGCCAAACGACAGGGGTCACTGAAGCTTTCTTT. Translation: CASSQTTGVTEAFF.

The chain is built from TRBV7-3 and TRBJ1-1, with D perhaps matching TRBD1 (5 bases). CDR1 is SGHTA and CDR2 is FQGTGA in the germline V gene. The CDR3 extends over 15 amino acids. The V and J ends lost 5 bases and 5 bases respectively, with 18 bases between them. The CDR3 region is CASSTQVHLGTEAFF. The DNA for the CDR3 is TGTGCCAGCAGCACACAGGTCCACCTCGGTACTGAAGCTTTCTTT.

The chain recombines TRBV11-3 with TRBJ1-1, with D hard to call. This CDR3 comprises 14 residues. The germline V gene has CDR1 SGHNT and CDR2 YENEEA. With 4 bases removed from V and 0 bases from J, the gap between germline ends came to 9 bases. In DNA form, the CDR3 reads TGTGCCAGCAGCTACGACACTATGAACACTGAAGCTTTCTTT. Its protein is CASSYDTMNTEAFF.

The chain's CDR3 is CASSQTGQVNQPQHF. CDR3 DNA: TGTGCCAGCAGTCAAACTGGACAGGTAAATCAGCCCCAGCATTTT. The chain couples TRBV2 to TRBJ1-5, with 7 bases aligning to TRBD1. This CDR3 is 15 amino acids long. The V and J ends lost 5 bases and 4 bases, in that order; junction bases with no gene match: 8. Germline CDR1 SNHLY, CDR2 FYNNEI.

This chain uses TRBV5-1 with TRBJ2-1; the D gene is possibly TRBD2 (5 bases). V was pared by 1 base and J by 7 bases, with 12 bases between. In germline, CDR1 is SGHRS, CDR2 YFSETQ. CDR3 length equals 14 residues. CDR3 in amino acids: CASSLFREGNEQFF. The CDR3 DNA follows: TGCGCCAGCAGCTTGTTTCGGGAAGGGAATGAGCAGTTCTTC. Full variable domain (outside the CDR3, taken from reference TRBV5-1 and TRBJ2-1): KAGVTQTPRYLIKTRGQQVTLSCSPISGHRSVSWYQQTPGQGLQFLFEYFSETQRNKGNFPGRFSGRQFSNSRSEMNVSTLELGDSALYLCASSLFREGNEQFFGPGTRLTVL.

The chain employs TRBV9 and TRBJ1-2, with 7 nucleotides matching TRBD1. J was trimmed by 4 bases and V by 0 bases; bases with no gene match: 12. CDR3 length: 17 amino acids. Germline V gene lookup returns CDR1 SGDLS and CDR2 YYNGEE. CDR3 sequence: CASSVGSDKAGGYGYTF. The CDR3 DNA follows: TGTGCCAGCAGCGTAGGTTCCGACAAAGCAGGGGGCTATGGCTACACCTTC.

This clone came up once. J is TRBJ2-6 and V is TRBV2; no clear D gene. The CDR3 contains 13 residues. Germline values: CDR1 SNHLY, CDR2 FYNNEI. V gave up 5 bases and J gave up 3 bases, with 5 bases separating them. The CDR3 protein is CASSSRGANVLTF. DNA of the CDR3: TGTGCCAGCAGTAGCCGTGGGGCCAACGTCCTGACTTTC.

V and J are TRBV28 and TRBJ1-2; D call uncertain. CDR1 and CDR2 (germline): MDHEN, SYDVKM. The CDR3 extends over 11 amino acids. CDR3: CGAASDYGYTF. The CDR3, as DNA: TGTGGGGCCGCTTCAGACTATGGCTACACCTTC.

The rearrangement links TRBV11-1 to TRBJ1-5; no clear D gene. V lost 5 bases, J lost 2 bases, and 7 bases lay in between. Germline V CDR1 and CDR2: SGHAT, FQDESV (reference sequence). This CDR3 has 13 residues. The CDR3 DNA reads as TGTGCCAGCAGCGAAAGGGGCAATCAGCCCCAGCATTTT. The encoded protein is CASSERGNQPQHF.

The gene calls are TRBV30 and TRBJ1-2, with D perhaps matching TRBD1 (5 bases). CDR1 is GTSNPN and CDR2 is SVGIG in the germline V gene (reference sequence). CDR3 length equals 14 residues. With 0 bases removed from V and 5 bases from J, the gap between germline ends came to 13 bases. The CDR3 sequence is CAWSVGPPGYGYTF. The CDR3 DNA is TGTGCCTGGAGTGTGGGGCCTCCCGGGTATGGCTACACCTTC.

The chain has TRBV24-1 and TRBJ2-2, with TRBD2 identical over 13 bases. CDR3 length equals 16 residues. The V segment lost 7 bases and the J segment 0 bases; nucleotides outside the gene matches: 1. Germline V CDR1 and CDR2: KGHDR, SFDVKD. The CDR3 region has the DNA TGTGCCACCAGAGGGACTAGCGGGACGAACACCGGGGAGCTGTTTTTT. Translation gives CATRGTSGTNTGELFF.

The chain recombines TRBV9 with TRBJ1-1, with D hard to call. Germline-derived CDR1 and CDR2 are SGDLS and YYNGEE. CDR3 length: 13 amino acids. V lost 0 bases to trimming and J lost 7 bases, with 10 bases between them. CDR3 bases: TGTGCCAGCAGCGTAGTGGGGAAGGGTGAAGCTTTCTTT. Translated: CASSVVGKGEAFF. The variable domain in full, completed from reference TRBV9 and TRBJ1-1, reads DSGVTQTPKHLITATGQRVTLRCSPRSGDLSVYWYQQSLDQGLQFLIQYYNGEERAKGNILERFSAQQFPDLHSELNLSSLELGDSALYFCASSVVGKGEAFFGQGTRLTVV.

J is TRBJ1-3 and V is TRBV5-6, with TRBD1 identical over 7 bases. The germline V gene encodes CDR1 SGHDT and CDR2 YYEEEE. Losses at the gene ends were 4 bases for V and 4 bases for J; bases not matched to a gene: 5. The CDR3 covers 14 residues. The CDR3 bases are TGTGCCAGCAGCCCGACGACAGGGGGAAACACCATATATTTT. Protein sequence: CASSPTTGGNTIYF.

The V gene is TRBV7-9, the J gene TRBJ1-1; maybe TRBD1 (5 bases). V gave up 5 bases and J gave up 7 bases, with 11 bases separating them. Germline CDR1 SEHNR, CDR2 FQNEAQ (reference sequence). The CDR3 is 12 residues long. This chain's CDR3 is CASSPLTVEAFF. As DNA, the CDR3 is TGTGCCAGCAGCCCACTGACAGTTGAAGCTTTCTTT. Filled out from reference TRBV7-9 and TRBJ1-1, the complete variable domain reads DTGVSQNPRHKITKRGQNVTFRCDPISEHNRLYWYRQTLGQGPEFLTYFQNEAQLEKSRLLSDRFSAERPKGSFSTLEIQRTEQGDSAMYLCASSPLTVEAFFGQGTRLTVV.

The J gene is TRBJ1-6, the V gene TRBV5-1; D is undetermined. The V gene's germline CDR1 is SGHRS and CDR2 YFSETQ. V lost 3 bases, J lost 6 bases, and 10 bases lay in between. This CDR3 comprises 14 residues. CDR3 sequence: CASSSWESNSPLHF. The CDR3 DNA is TGCGCCAGCAGCTCATGGGAGTCTAATTCACCCCTCCACTTT.

The V and J genes are TRBV4-2 and TRBJ1-1, with TRBD1 matching 8 bases. Trimming cost V 0 bases and J 5 bases; bases outside gene matches: 5. The germline V gene encodes CDR1 LGHNA and CDR2 YNFKEQ. The CDR3 loop spans 15 amino acids. CDR3 sequence (DNA): TGTGCCAGCAGCCAAGAGCAGGGGGCGAGAACTGAAGCTTTCTTT. Its translation: CASSQEQGARTEAFF.

The chain employs TRBV11-1 and TRBJ2-1; a possible D gene is TRBD1 (6 bases). This CDR3 has 16 amino acids. With 5 bases removed from V and 7 bases from J, the gap between germline ends came to 21 bases. CDR1 is SGHAT and CDR2 is FQDESV in the germline V gene (reference sequence). The CDR3 sequence: CASSPDRSRPINEQFF. Written as DNA, the CDR3 is TGTGCCAGCAGCCCTGACAGGTCTCGACCAATAAATGAGCAGTTCTTC.